The source of this TCR beta chain is a study of early T cells in non-severe SARS-CoV-2 infection. A single record per CDR3 protein comes from TCRdb applying MiXCR to the 5' RACE reads. The data show around 50,000 distinct CDR3 sequences, 10% to 15% seen once. This CDR3 is built from 14 residues. Germline CDR1 and CDR2: SGHRS and YFSETQ. V was cut by 0 bases and J by 6 bases, with 13 bases left in between. The clonotype originates from an adult who was a healthcare worker with PCR-confirmed SARS-CoV-2 infection or an uninfected control (not recorded which). The chain is built from TRBV5-1 and TRBJ2-7; D gene unclear. Material: whole blood. The CDR3 here is CASSLELDVSEQYF. The CDR3 DNA follows: TGCGCCAGCAGCTTGGAACTGGACGTGAGCGAGCAGTACTTC.